Listed below are T cell receptor beta chains from one sample, sequenced in a study of beta chain features in type 1 diabetes. Data came from immunoSEQ multiplex PCR; TCRdb stores just in-frame clones and leaves some out. In the table there are roughly 40,000 clones, around 64% of which are singletons. The sequenced sample consisted of Tregs from blood. All receptors come from a woman younger than 45 in good health. Both conserved end residues are part of each CDR3. The D gene is left open where the match is weak. Expanded clones are given a class, and other clones once, few, many or no size at all.

cdr3_aa | cdr3_nt | j_call | v_call | d_call | cdr3_length | clone_size
CSVAGPYEQYF | TGCAGTGTAGCAGGGCCCTACGAGCAGTACTTC | TRBJ2-7 | TRBV20-1 | - | 11 | -
CASSRDRDTSYEQYF | TGTGCCAGCAGCAGGGACCGGGACACCTCCTACGAGCAGTACTTC | TRBJ2-7 | TRBV7-2 | - | 15 | -
CASSRDREYQETQYF | TGTGCCAGCAGCCGGGACAGGGAGTACCAAGAGACCCAGTACTTC | TRBJ2-5 | TRBV11-1 | TRBD1 | 15 | -
CASSQTQTRMADTQYF | TGTGCCAGCAGCCAAACCCAAACTAGGATGGCAGATACGCAGTATTTT | TRBJ2-3 | TRBV14 | - | 16 | -
CASSLGRYEQYF | TGTGCCAGCTCACTTGGGAGGTACGAGCAGTACTTC | TRBJ2-7 | TRBV18 | - | 12 | few
CASTPGVLAGMETQYF | TGTGCCAGCACCCCCGGGGTGCTAGCGGGGATGGAGACCCAGTACTTC | TRBJ2-5 | TRBV5-4 | TRBD2 | 16 | -
CASTRTSGSWVLAQYF | TGTGCCAGCACTCGGACTAGCGGGAGTTGGGTCCTGGCGCAGTATTTT | TRBJ2-3 | TRBV28 | TRBD2 | 16 | -
CASSPSGLAGTSSYNEQFF | TGTGCCAGCAGCCCTTCGGGACTAGCGGGGACCAGCTCCTACAATGAGCAGTTCTTC | TRBJ2-1 | TRBV7-9 | TRBD2 | 19 | -
CAWSMQENTEAFF | TGTGCCTGGAGTATGCAGGAGAACACTGAAGCTTTCTTT | TRBJ1-1 | TRBV30 | - | 13 | once
CASSEYKVGHNEQFF | TGTGCCAGCAGTGAATACAAGGTGGGCCACAATGAGCAGTTCTTC | TRBJ2-1 | TRBV25-1 | - | 15 | -
CASSVGAGDYSNQPQHF | TGTGCCAGCAGCGTAGGGGCAGGGGATTATAGCAATCAGCCCCAGCATTTT | TRBJ1-5 | TRBV9 | - | 17 | few
CAWSQGGTQYF | TGTGCCTGGAGCCAAGGGGGGACCCAGTACTTC | TRBJ2-5 | TRBV30 | - | 11 | -
CASSILADLYNEQFF | TGTGCCAGCAGCATCCTAGCGGACCTCTACAATGAGCAGTTCTTC | TRBJ2-1 | TRBV9 | TRBD2 | 15 | -
CATSREVGGYSYEQYF | TGTGCCACCAGCAGAGAGGTAGGCGGGTACTCCTACGAGCAGTACTTC | TRBJ2-7 | TRBV15 | - | 16 | -
CASSLTGEGQPQHF | TGTGCCAGCAGTTTAACAGGGGAAGGGCAGCCCCAGCATTTT | TRBJ1-5 | TRBV6-6 | TRBD1 | 14 | once
CASSPWENEQYF | TGTGCCAGCTCACCCTGGGAGAACGAGCAGTACTTC | TRBJ2-7 | TRBV18 | - | 12 | -
CASSLRGLETQYF | TGTGCCAGCAGCTTGCGAGGGTTGGAGACCCAGTACTTC | TRBJ2-5 | TRBV5-4 | - | 13 | -
CASSLGGPSGSTGELFF | TGTGCCAGCAGCTTAGGAGGGCCTAGCGGGAGCACCGGGGAGCTGTTTTTT | TRBJ2-2 | TRBV11-2 | TRBD2 | 17 | medium-sized
CASSLGGSANEKLFF | TGTGCCAGCAGCTTGGGGGGGAGCGCTAATGAAAAACTGTTTTTT | TRBJ1-4 | TRBV7-2 | - | 15 | -
CASTVQGAPADTQYF | TGTGCCAGCACCGTACAGGGGGCTCCCGCAGATACGCAGTATTTT | TRBJ2-3 | TRBV28 | TRBD1 | 15 | -
CASSSYSYTLLEQFF | TGTGCCAGCAGCTCATATAGCTATACACTCCTTGAGCAGTTCTTC | TRBJ2-1 | TRBV7-9 | - | 15 | -
CASSSGTTYEQYF | TGTGCCAGCAGTTCCGGGACTACTTACGAGCAGTACTTC | TRBJ2-7 | TRBV11-2 | TRBD2 | 13 | -
CASSLDLASTDTQYF | TGTGCCAGCAGCTTAGATCTAGCGAGCACAGATACGCAGTATTTT | TRBJ2-3 | TRBV7-9 | - | 15 | -
CASSESGGPEQFF | TGTGCCAGCAGTGAATCCGGGGGTCCTGAGCAGTTCTTC | TRBJ2-1 | TRBV25-1 | - | 13 | -
CASRPAGGGNTIYF | TGTGCCAGCAGACCGGCCGGGGGTGGAAACACCATATATTTT | TRBJ1-3 | TRBV28 | - | 14 | few
CASSSGTSTYNEQFF | TGTGCTAGCAGCTCAGGGACTAGTACTTACAATGAGCAGTTCTTC | TRBJ2-1 | TRBV7-7 | TRBD2 | 15 | -
CASSQDWSGGDYTF | TGTGCCAGCAGCCAAGATTGGTCAGGGGGCGACTACACCTTC | TRBJ1-2 | TRBV4-2 | TRBD1 | 14 | -